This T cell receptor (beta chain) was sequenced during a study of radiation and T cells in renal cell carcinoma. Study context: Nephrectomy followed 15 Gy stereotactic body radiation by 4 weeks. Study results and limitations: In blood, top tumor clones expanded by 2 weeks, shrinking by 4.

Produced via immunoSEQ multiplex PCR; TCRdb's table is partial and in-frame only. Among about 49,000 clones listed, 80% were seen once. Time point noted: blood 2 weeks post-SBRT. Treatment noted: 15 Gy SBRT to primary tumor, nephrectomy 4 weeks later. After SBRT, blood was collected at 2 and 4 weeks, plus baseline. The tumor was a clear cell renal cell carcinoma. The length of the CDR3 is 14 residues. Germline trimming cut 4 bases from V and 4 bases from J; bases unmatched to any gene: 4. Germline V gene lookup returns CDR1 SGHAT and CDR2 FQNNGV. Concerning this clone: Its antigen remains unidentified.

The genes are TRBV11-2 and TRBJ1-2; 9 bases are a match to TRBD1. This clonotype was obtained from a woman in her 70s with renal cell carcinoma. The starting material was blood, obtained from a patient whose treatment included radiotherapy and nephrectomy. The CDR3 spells CASSSGQGGYGYTF. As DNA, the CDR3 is TGTGCCAGCAGCTCGGGACAGGGAGGCTATGGCTACACCTTC.